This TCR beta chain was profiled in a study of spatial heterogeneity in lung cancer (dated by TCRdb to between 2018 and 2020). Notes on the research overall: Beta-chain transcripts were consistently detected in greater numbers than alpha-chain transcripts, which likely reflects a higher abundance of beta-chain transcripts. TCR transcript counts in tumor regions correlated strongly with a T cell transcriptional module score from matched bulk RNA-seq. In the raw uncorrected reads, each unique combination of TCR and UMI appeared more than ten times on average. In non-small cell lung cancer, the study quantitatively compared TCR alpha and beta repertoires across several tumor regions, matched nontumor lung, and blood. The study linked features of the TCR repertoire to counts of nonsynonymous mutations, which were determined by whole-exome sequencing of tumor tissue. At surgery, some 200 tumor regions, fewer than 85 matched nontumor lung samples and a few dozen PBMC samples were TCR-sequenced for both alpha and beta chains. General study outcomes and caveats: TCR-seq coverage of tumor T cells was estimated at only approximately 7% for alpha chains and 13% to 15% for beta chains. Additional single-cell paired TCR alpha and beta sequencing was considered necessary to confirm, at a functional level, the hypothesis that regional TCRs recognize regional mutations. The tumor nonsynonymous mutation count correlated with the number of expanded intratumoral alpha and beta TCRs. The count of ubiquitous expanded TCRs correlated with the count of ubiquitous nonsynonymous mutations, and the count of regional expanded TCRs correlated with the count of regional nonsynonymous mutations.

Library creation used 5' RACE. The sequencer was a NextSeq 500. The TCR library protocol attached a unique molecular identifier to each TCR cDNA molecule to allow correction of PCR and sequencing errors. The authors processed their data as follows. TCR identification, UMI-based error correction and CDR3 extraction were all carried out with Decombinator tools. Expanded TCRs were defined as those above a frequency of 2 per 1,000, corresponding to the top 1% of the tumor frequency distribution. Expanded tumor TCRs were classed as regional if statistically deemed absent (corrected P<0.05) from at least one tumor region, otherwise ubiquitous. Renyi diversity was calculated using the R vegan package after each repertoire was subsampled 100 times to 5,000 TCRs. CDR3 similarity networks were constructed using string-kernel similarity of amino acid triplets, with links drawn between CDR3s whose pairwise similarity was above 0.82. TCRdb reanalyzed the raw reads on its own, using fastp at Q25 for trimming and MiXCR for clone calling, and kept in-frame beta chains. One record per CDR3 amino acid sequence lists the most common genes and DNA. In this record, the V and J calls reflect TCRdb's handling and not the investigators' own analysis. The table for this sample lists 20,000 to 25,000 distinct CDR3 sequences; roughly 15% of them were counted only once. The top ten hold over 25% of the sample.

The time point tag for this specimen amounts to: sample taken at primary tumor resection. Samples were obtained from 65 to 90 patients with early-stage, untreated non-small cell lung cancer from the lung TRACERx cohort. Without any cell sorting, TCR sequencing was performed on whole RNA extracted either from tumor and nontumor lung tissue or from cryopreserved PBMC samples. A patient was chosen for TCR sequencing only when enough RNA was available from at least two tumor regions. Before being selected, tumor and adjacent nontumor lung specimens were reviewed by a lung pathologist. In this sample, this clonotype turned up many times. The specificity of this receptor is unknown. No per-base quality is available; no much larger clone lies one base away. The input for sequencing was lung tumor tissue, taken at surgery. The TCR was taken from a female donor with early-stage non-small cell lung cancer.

CDR3 loop: CATLDTGELFF. The DNA sequence is given as TGTGCCACCCTGGACACCGGGGAGCTGTTTTTT. The V and J genes are TRBV6-2 or TRBV6-3 and TRBJ2-2; confidence is insufficient to name the D gene. Trimming costs V 10 bases and J 3 bases, and their ends lie 6 bases apart. The CDR3 measures 11 amino acids from cysteine to phenylalanine. The CDR3 DNA has 33 bases and is translated from base 1. As encoded in the germline V gene, CDR1 is MNHEY while CDR2 is SVGEGT.